These T cell receptor beta chains were read from a single sample in a study of shared clonotypes between healthy human individuals. Sequenced by immunoSEQ multiplex PCR; TCRdb stores in-frame clones only, minus some. The sample records 1.4 million to 1.5 million clones, approximately 97% being singletons. The specimen sequenced was naive CD4+ T cells sorted from blood. The origin of the receptors is a man aged 30 to 45 in good health. The CDR3 runs from the conserved cysteine through the conserved F or W. D genes are given only for firm matches. A row's size may be missing; if present it is once, few, many or a size class.

size: -
D: TRBD2
J: TRBJ2-7
V: TRBV5-1
DNA: TGCGCCAGCAGCTTGGATGGCGGGGGGACCCACTACGAGCAGTACTTC
CDR3: CASSLDGGGTHYEQYF

size: -
D: -
J: TRBJ2-7
V: TRBV6-5
DNA: TGTGCCAGCAGTTACGGGGGTGCAGTCACCCACGAGCAGTACTTC
CDR3: CASSYGGAVTHEQYF

size: -
D: -
J: TRBJ1-4
V: TRBV25-1
DNA: TGTGCCAGCAGGCAGGGGTGGGGGAATGAAAAACTGTTTTTT
CDR3: CASRQGWGNEKLFF

size: -
D: -
J: TRBJ2-7
V: TRBV28
DNA: TGTGCCAGCAGGGCCAGCGCGAACGAGCAGTACTTC
CDR3: CASRASANEQYF

size: -
D: -
J: TRBJ2-7
V: TRBV7-2
DNA: TGTGCCAGCAGCTTAGGGATGGGACGCTACGAGCAGTACTTC
CDR3: CASSLGMGRYEQYF

size: -
D: TRBD2
J: TRBJ2-1
V: TRBV5-1
DNA: TGCGCCAGCAGCCCTACTAGCGGGAGTTATGAGCAGTTCTTC
CDR3: CASSPTSGSYEQFF

size: -
D: TRBD1
J: TRBJ2-1
V: TRBV28
DNA: TGTGCCAGCAGTGGGACAGTGAGCATCTTC
CDR3: CASSGTVSIF

size: -
D: TRBD1
J: TRBJ1-4
V: TRBV7-2
DNA: TGTGCCAGCAGCCCAACAGGGGGCCGGGAGGAAAAACTGTTTTTT
CDR3: CASSPTGGREEKLFF

size: -
D: -
J: TRBJ2-5
V: TRBV18
DNA: TGTGCCAGCTCACCACCCGCAGTCCAAGAGACCCAGTACTTC
CDR3: CASSPPAVQETQYF

size: -
D: TRBD2
J: TRBJ2-3
V: TRBV6-1
DNA: TGTGCCAGCAGTCTAACTAGCGGGGGCGCAGATACGCAGTATTTT
CDR3: CASSLTSGGADTQYF

size: once
D: TRBD2
J: TRBJ2-1
V: TRBV4-3
DNA: TGCGCCAGCAGCCAAGATTTGCGGGGGGTGTACAATGAGCAGTTCTTC
CDR3: CASSQDLRGVYNEQFF

size: once
D: -
J: TRBJ2-1
V: TRBV18
DNA: TGTGCCAGCTCACCACTGGCCGGGACTGCTGGGGGTAATGAGCAGTTCTTC
CDR3: CASSPLAGTAGGNEQFF

size: -
D: TRBD1
J: TRBJ1-2
V: TRBV19
DNA: TGTGCCAGTACCACGTTTTACAGGGGGAACTATGGCTACACCTTC
CDR3: CASTTFYRGNYGYTF

size: -
D: -
J: TRBJ1-3
V: TRBV28
DNA: TGTGCCAGCAGTTCATTTCGAGGAGGAGGCACCATATATTTT
CDR3: CASSSFRGGGTIYF

size: -
D: TRBD2
J: TRBJ2-7
V: TRBV18
DNA: TGTGCCAGCTCTTTCTTGGGCGGGAGGGCCGAGGAGCAGTACTTC
CDR3: CASSFLGGRAEEQYF

size: -
D: -
J: TRBJ2-3
V: TRBV30
DNA: TGTGCCTGGAGTGTAGGTGGCACAGATACGCAGTATTTT
CDR3: CAWSVGGTDTQYF

size: -
D: -
J: TRBJ2-7
V: TRBV2
DNA: TGTGCCAGCAGTGAAAGGGATAGGGTCAGTCGGTTC
CDR3: CASSERDRVSRF

size: -
D: -
J: TRBJ2-7
V: TRBV7-9
DNA: TGTGCCAGCAGCCCACCCCTGGGGACGCCTGGCGAGCAGTACTTC
CDR3: CASSPPLGTPGEQYF